The T cell receptor beta chain described here comes from a study of blood T cells in healthy people across ages. Study as a whole: Template switching retrieved approximately one barcoded beta molecule for each two T cells. Findings of the study overall: Measured against age, TCR beta diversity per million T cells decreased in a roughly linear manner.

Comments on this clonotype: Its matching antigen is unknown.

CDR3 length: 13 amino acids. Deletions cut 2 bases from V and 5 bases from J, with 7 bases between. Germline CDR1 reads MNHNS; CDR2 reads SASEGT. Each donor was a healthy Caucasian individual from Russia, aged roughly 6 to 95. The authors drew about 9.9 milliliters of peripheral blood from each donor. Primers used in a second PCR of roughly 7 to 12 cycles were a sample-barcoded 5' primer and a J-beta primer mix. Each CDR3 protein gets one entry after TCRdb re-called the 5' RACE reads with MiXCR. The data hold under 2 million distinct CDR3 sequences, with around 35% observed a single time. Material: blood. This rearrangement joins TRBV6-1 to TRBJ1-5; no definite D call. This TCR was recovered from a woman aged 30 to 39 in good health. As DNA, the CDR3 is TGTGCCAGCAGTGAACGGAGGCATCAGCCCCAGCATTTT. It codes for CASSERRHQPQHF.